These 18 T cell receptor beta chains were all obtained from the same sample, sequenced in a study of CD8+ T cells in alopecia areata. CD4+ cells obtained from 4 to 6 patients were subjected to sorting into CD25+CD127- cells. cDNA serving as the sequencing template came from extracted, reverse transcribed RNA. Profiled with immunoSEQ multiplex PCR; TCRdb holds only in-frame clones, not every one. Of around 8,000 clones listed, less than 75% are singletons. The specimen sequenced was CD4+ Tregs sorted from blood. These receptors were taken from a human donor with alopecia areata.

CDR3 nucleotides: TGTGCCAGCAGGAAAGGACTAGCGGGTTACGAGACCCAGTACTTC. Translated: CASRKGLAGYETQYF. The V and J genes are TRBV9 and TRBJ2-5; 11 positions agree with TRBD2. This CDR3 is 15 amino acids long. Germline V gene lookup returns CDR1 SGDLS and CDR2 YYNGEE. J lost 5 bases, V lost 5 bases, and 8 bases had no gene match.

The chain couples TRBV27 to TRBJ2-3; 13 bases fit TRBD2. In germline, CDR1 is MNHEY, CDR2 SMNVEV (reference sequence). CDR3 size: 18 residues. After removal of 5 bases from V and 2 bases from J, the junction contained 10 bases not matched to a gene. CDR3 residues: CASSLAWTSGRPTDTQYF. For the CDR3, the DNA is TGTGCCAGCAGTCTCGCGTGGACTAGCGGGAGACCCACAGATACGCAGTATTTT.

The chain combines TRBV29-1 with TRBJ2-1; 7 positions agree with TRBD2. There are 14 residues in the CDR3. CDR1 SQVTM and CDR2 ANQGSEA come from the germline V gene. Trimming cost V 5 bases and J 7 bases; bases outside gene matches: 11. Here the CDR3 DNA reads TGCAGCGTTCAAGGACTAGGCGGAACTAATGAGCAGTTCTTC. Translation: CSVQGLGGTNEQFF.

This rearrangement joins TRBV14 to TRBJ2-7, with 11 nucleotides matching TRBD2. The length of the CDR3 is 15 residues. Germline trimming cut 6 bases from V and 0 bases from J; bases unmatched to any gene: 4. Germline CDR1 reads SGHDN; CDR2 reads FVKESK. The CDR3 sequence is CASSGTSGSSYEQYF. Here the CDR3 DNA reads TGTGCCAGCAGTGGTACTAGCGGGAGCTCCTACGAGCAGTACTTC.

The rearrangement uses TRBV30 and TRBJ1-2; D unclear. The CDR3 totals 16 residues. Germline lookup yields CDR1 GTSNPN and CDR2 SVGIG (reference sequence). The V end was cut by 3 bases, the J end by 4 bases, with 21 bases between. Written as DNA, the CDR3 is TGTGCCTGGAGGGATTTTGGCAGGACGAAATCCTATGGCTACACCTTC. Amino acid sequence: CAWRDFGRTKSYGYTF.

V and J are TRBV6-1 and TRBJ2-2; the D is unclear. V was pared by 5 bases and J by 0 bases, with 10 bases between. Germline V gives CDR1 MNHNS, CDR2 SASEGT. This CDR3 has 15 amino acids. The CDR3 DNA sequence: TGTGCCAGCAGTCGTTTCCGGGCGAACACCGGGGAGCTGTTTTTT. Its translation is CASSRFRANTGELFF.

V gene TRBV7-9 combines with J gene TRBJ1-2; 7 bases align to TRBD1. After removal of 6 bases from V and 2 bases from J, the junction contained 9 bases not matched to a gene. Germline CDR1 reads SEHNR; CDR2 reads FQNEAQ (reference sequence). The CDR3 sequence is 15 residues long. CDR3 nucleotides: TGTGCCAGCAGTACCGACAGGGCGCAAAACTATGGCTACACCTTC. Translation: CASSTDRAQNYGYTF.

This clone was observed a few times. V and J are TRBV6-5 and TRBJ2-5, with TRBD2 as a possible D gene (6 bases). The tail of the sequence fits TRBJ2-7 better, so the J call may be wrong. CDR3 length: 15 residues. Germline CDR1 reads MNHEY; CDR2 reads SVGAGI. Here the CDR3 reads CASSHAGGTSYEQYF. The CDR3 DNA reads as TGTGCCAGCAGTCACGCAGGCGGGACCAGCTACGAGCAGTACTTC.

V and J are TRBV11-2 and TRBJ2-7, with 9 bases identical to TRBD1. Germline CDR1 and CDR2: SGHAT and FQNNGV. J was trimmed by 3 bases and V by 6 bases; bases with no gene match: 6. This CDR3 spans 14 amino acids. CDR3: CASRTPGQGYEQYF. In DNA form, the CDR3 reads TGTGCCAGCAGGACTCCGGGACAGGGCTACGAGCAGTACTTC.

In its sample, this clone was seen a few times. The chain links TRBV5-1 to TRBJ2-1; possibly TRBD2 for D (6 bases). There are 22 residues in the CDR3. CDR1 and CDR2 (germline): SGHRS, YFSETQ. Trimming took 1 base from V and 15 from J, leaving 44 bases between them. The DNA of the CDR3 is TGCGCCAGCAGCTTGTTCGGGAGCGGTGAGGGTTTTGTTGGGAAGGGTCCGATTGGCCGGTTCTTC. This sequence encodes CASSLFGSGEGFVGKGPIGRFF.

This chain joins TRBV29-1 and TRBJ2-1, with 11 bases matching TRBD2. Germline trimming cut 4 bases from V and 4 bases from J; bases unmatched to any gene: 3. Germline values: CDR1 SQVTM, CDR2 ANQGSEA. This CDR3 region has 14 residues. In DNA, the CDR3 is TGCAGCGTTGTGGCTAGCGGGGGGTACAATGAGCAGTTCTTC. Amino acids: CSVVASGGYNEQFF.

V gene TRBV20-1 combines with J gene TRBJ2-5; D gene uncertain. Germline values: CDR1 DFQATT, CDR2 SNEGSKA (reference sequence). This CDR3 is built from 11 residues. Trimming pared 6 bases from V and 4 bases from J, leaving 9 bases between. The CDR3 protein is CSALVTETQYF. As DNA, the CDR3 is TGCAGTGCCCTAGTGACAGAGACCCAGTACTTC.

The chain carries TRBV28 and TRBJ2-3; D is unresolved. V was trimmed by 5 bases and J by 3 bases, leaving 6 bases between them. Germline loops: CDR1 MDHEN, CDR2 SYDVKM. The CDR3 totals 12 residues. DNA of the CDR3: TGTGCCAGCAGTCTCTCTACAGATACGCAGTATTTT. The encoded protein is CASSLSTDTQYF.

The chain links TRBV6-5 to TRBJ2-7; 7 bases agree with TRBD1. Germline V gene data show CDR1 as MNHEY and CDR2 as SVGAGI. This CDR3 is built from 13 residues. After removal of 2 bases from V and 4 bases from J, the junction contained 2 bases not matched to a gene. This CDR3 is CASSYRDSYEQYF. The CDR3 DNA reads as TGTGCCAGCAGTTACCGGGACAGTTACGAGCAGTACTTC.

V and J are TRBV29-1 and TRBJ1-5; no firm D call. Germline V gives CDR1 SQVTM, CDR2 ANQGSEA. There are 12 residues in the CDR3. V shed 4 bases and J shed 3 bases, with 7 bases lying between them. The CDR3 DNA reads TGCAGCGTTGGGACGGACAATCAGCCCCAGCATTTT. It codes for CSVGTDNQPQHF. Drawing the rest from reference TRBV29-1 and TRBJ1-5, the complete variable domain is SAVISQKPSRDICQRGTSLTIQCQVDSQVTMMFWYRQQPGQSLTLIATANQGSEATYESGFVIDKFPISRPNLTFSTLTVSNMSPEDSSIYLCSVGTDNQPQHFGDGTRLSIL.

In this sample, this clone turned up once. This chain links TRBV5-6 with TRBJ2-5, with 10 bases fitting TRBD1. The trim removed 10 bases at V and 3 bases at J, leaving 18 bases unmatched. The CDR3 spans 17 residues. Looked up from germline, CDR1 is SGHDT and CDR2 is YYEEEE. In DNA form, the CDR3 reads TGTGCCGGACAAGGGACAGGGGTTAATTTTGGGAAAGAGACCCAGTACTTC. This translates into CAGQGTGVNFGKETQYF.

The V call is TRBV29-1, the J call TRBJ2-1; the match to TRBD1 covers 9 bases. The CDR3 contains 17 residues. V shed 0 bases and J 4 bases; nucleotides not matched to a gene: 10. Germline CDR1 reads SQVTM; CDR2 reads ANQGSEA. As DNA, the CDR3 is TGCAGCGTTGAAGATCCGACAGGGGGGACCTATTACAATGAGCAGTTCTTC. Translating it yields CSVEDPTGGTYYNEQFF.

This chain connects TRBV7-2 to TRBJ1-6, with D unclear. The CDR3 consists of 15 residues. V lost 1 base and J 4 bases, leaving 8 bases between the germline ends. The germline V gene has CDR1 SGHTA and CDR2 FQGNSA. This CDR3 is CASSLEAAYNSPLHF. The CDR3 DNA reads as TGTGCCAGCAGCTTAGAGGCAGCTTATAATTCACCCCTCCACTTT.